The entry that follows covers one TCR beta chain sequence. Synthesis of TCR beta cDNA relied on 5'RACE template switching carrying UMIs. From its re-call of the 5' RACE reads, TCRdb lists each CDR3 protein once, without DNA. This table holds approximately 420,000 distinct CDR3 sequences. The length of the CDR3 is 16 residues. Per the germline V gene, CDR1 is MGHRA and CDR2 is YSYEKL. These data are taken from a study of T cells expressing NK-cell markers. Overall study context: Just one sequenced donor of eight was HCMV-seronegative, while seven were seropositive.

The clonotype comes from a woman aged 45-65 years in good health. Sequenced sample: blood T cells: a sorted CD56 or NKG2C T cell subset, CD4+ or CD8+ T cells, or bulk PBMC T cells (not recorded which). The chain combines TRBV4-1 with TRBJ1-5; TCRdb's D gene call, TRBD1, goes unchecked for lack of DNA. This CDR3 is CASSQLQGNNNQPQHF.